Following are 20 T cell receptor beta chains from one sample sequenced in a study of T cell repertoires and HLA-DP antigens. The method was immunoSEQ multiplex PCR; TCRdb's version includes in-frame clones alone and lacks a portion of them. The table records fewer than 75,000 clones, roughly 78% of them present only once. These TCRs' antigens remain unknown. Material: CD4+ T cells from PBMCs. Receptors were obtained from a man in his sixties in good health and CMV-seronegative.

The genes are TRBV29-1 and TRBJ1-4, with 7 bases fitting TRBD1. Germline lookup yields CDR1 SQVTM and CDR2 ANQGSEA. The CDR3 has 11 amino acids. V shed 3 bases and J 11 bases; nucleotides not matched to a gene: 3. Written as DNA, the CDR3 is TGCAGCGTTGATAAGGGACAGAAACTGTTTTTT. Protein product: CSVDKGQKLFF.

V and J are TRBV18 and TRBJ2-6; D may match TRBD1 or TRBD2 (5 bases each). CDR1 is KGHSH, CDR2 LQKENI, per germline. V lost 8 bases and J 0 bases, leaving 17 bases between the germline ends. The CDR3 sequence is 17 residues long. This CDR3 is CASTQAGTGSGANVLTF. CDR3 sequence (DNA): TGTGCCAGCACCCAGGCAGGGACCGGCTCTGGGGCCAACGTCCTGACTTTC. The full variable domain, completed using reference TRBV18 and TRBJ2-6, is NAGVMQNPRHLVRRRGQEARLRCSPMKGHSHVYWYRQLPEEGLKFMVYLQKENIIDESGMPKERFSAEFPKEGPSILRIQQVVRGDSAAYFCASTQAGTGSGANVLTFGAGSRLTVL.

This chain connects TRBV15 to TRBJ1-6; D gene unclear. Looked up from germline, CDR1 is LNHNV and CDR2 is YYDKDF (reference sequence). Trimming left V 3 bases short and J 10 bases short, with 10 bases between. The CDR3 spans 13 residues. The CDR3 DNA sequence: TGTGCCACCAGCAGTCTCTCTGACTCACCCCTCCACTTT. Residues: CATSSLSDSPLHF.

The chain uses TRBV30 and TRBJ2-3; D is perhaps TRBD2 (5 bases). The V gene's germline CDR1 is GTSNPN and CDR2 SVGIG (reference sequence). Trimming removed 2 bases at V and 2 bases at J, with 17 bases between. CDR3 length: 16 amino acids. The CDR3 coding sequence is TGTGCCTGGAGTCTCCCGGTGAGCGGCTTCACAGATACGCAGTATTTT. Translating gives CAWSLPVSGFTDTQYF.

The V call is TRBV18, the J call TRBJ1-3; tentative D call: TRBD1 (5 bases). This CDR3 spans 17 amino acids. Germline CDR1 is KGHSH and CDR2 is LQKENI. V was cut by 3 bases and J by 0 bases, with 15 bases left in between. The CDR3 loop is CASSPSGRRNSGNTIYF. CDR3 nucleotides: TGTGCCAGCTCACCGTCGGGACGGCGAAACTCTGGAAACACCATATATTTT.

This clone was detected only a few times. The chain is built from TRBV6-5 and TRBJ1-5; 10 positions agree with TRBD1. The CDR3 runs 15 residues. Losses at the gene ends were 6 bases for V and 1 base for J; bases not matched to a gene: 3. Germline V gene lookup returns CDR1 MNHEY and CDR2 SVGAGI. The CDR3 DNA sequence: TGTGCCAGCAGGTGGACAGGGGGAAGCAATCAGCCCCAGCATTTT. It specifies CASRWTGGSNQPQHF.

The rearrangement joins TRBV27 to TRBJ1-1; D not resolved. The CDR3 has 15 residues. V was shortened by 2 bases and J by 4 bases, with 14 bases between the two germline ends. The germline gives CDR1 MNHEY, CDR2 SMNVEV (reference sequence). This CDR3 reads CASSLGRGQSTEAFF. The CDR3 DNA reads TGTGCCAGCAGTTTAGGTAGAGGGCAGAGCACTGAAGCTTTCTTT.

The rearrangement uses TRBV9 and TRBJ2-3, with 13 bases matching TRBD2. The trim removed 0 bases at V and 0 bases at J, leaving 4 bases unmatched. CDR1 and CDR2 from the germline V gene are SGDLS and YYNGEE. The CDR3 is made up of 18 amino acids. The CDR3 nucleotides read TGTGCCAGCAGCGTAGGGGGGACTAGCGGGATAAGCACAGATACGCAGTATTTT. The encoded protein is CASSVGGTSGISTDTQYF.

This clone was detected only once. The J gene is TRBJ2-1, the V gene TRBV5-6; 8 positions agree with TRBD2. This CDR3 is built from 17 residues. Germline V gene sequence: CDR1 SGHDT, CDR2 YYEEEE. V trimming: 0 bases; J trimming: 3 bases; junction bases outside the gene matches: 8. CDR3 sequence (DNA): TGTGCCAGCAGCTTGGGGGGGCGGGGGGCCTTCTACAATGAGCAGTTCTTC. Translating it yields CASSLGGRGAFYNEQFF. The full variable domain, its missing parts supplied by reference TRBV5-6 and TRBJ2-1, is DAGVTQSPTHLIKTRGQQVTLRCSPKSGHDTVSWYQQALGQGPQFIFQYYEEEERQRGNFPDRFSGHQFPNYSSELNVNALLLGDSALYLCASSLGGRGAFYNEQFFGPGTRLTVL.

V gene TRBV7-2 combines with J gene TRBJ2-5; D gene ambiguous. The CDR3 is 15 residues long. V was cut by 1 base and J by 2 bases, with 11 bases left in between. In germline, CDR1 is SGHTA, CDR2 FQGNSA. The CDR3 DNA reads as TGTGCCAGCAGCTTAGATACGCAGGCACAAGAGACCCAGTACTTC. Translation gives CASSLDTQAQETQYF.

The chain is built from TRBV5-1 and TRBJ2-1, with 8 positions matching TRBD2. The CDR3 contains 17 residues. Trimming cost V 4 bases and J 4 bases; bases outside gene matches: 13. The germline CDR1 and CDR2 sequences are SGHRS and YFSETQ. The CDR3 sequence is CASSLSPGGAHYNEQFF. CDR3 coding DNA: TGCGCCAGCAGCCTCTCCCCGGGGGGGGCGCATTACAATGAGCAGTTCTTC.

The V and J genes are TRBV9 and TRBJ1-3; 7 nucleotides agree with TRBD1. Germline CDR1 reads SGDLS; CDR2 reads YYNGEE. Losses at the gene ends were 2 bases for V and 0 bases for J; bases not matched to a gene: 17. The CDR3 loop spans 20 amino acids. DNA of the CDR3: TGTGCCAGCAGCGTTGCCCCCGGGACAGACAACAGGGACTCTGGAAACACCATATATTTT. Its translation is CASSVAPGTDNRDSGNTIYF.

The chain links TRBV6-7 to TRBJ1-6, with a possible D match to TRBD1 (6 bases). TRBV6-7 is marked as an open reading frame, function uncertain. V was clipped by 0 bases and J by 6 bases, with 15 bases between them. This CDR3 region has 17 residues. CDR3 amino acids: CASSYSGRGAGNSPLHF. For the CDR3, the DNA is TGTGCCAGCAGTTACTCGGGAAGGGGGGCGGGTAATTCACCCCTCCACTTT.

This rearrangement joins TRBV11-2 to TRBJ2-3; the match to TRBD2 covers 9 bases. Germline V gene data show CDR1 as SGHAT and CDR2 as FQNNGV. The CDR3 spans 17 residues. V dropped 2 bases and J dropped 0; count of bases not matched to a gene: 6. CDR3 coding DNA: TGTGCCAGCAGCTTATCCCTAGCGGGAACTAGCACAGATACGCAGTATTTT. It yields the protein CASSLSLAGTSTDTQYF.

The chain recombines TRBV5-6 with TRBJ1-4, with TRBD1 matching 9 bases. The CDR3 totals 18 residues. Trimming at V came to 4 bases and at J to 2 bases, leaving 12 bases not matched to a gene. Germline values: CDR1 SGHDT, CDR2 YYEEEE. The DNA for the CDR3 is TGTGCCAGCAGCGCCGGGACAGGGAGCGGTTGGACTAATGAAAAACTGTTTTTT. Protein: CASSAGTGSGWTNEKLFF.

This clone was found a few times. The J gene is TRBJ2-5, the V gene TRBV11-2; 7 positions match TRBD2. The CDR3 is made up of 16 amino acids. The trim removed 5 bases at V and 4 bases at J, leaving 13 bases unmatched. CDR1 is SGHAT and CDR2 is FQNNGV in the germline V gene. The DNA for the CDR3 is TGTGCCAGCAGCGTCATAAGTGGCGGGAGCGGAGAGACCCAGTACTTC. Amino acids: CASSVISGGSGETQYF.

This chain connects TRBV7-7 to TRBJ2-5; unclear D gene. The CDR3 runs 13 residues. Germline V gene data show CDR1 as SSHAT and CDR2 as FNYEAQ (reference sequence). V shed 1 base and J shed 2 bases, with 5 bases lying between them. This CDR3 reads CASSLGRQETQYF. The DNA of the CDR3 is TGTGCCAGCAGCTTAGGCAGGCAAGAGACCCAGTACTTC.

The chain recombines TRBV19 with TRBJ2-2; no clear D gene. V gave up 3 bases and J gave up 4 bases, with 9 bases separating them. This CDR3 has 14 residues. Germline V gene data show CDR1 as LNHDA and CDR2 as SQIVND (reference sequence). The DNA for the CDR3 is TGTGCCAGTAGTATCAAGGACGCCACCGGGGAGCTGTTTTTT. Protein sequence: CASSIKDATGELFF.

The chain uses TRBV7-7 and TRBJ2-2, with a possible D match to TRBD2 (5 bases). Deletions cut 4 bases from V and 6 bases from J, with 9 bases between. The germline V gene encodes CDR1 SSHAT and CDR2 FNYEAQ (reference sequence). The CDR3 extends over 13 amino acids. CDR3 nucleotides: TGTGCCAGCAGCTCCATGGAGGCCGGGGAGCTGTTTTTT. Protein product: CASSSMEAGELFF.

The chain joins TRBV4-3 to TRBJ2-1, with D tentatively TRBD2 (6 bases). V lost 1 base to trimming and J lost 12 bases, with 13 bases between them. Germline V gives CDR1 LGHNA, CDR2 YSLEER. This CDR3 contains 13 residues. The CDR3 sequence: CASSQGEATRQFF. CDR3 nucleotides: TGCGCCAGCAGCCAAGGGGAGGCGACTCGGCAGTTCTTC.